This entry features one T cell receptor (beta chain) sequence. Its antigen is not yet known. No base qualities exist here, and no much larger clone lies one base off it. The CDR3 runs 14 residues from the cysteine to the phenylalanine. Only the CDR3 DNA stays, 42 bases, in frame from base 1. As encoded in the germline V gene, CDR1 is LGHNT while CDR2 is FRNRAP. At the junction V is shortened by 1 base and J by 5 bases; bases outside the gene matches: 2. Ophthalmopathy patients had moderately to severely active disease, Clinical Activity Score of at least 3, NOSPECS grade of at least 4, and disease duration under 3 months. Patients with other autoimmune diseases, uncontrolled infections, pregnancy or lactation were excluded. Clinical symptoms, serum thyroxine, TRAb, thyroid ultrasound and orbital computed tomography formed the basis of the diagnosis. Ficoll-Paque density gradient centrifugation was used to isolate PBMCs from around 10 ml of fresh peripheral blood. Total RNA was extracted using Trizol reagent, and RNA quality was checked on an Agilent 2100 Bioanalyzer.

For repertoire sequencing, TCR beta CDR3 regions were amplified from RNA transcripts. A first-round RT-PCR used HTBI primers with the Qiagen OneStep RT-PCR kit, followed by a second-round multiplex PCR, size selection and purification. Sequencing of the libraries was carried out on an Illumina HiSeq2000 in paired-end mode with 100 bp reads. Per the original workflow: Reads were processed with SOAPnuke, discarding reads with adapters, uncalled bases, mean Phred below 15, or no exact constant-primer or identifier match. COPE v1.2.5 was used to merge high-quality paired reads. Each unique nucleotide sequence was treated as a clonotype, and MiTCR v1.1 was used to align the clonotypes to the IMGT TRB V, D and J references. The analysis was limited to V-J combinations with a frequency above 0.0001, which together covered roughly 99% of the repertoires. A TCR clonal expansion and chaos score per V-J combination was defined as the ratio of F50 clonal expansion to chaos observed in the TCRdist matrix. Welch's t-statistics and random forest were used to reduce features to 13 V-J combinations, which were fed into a naive Bayes classifier. The similarity between thyroid and blood repertoires was quantified using the Morisita-Horn index. The public reads were run again by TCRdb, first through fastp at Q25 and then through MiXCR, and only productive beta chains were kept. Identical CDR3 proteins give one entry, which carries the most common genes and DNA. These V and J calls derive from TCRdb rather than the authors' analysis. This sample comprises about 370,000 distinct CDR3 sequences, approximately 20% of them detected only once. The ten largest clones take up about 1.4% of the sample.

The sample belongs to a study of Graves' ophthalmopathy and Graves' hyperthyroidism (dated by TCRdb to the late 2010s). Regarding the study in general: Peripheral blood samples were taken at the time of initial diagnosis, before any treatment was given. To tell Graves' ophthalmopathy apart from Graves' hyperthyroidism, and to predict which patients would progress to ophthalmopathy, the study relied on TCR beta repertoire signatures. In total, approximately 130 blood samples were TCR-sequenced: some 40 ophthalmopathy, under 80 hyperthyroidism and some 17 hyperthyroidism-to-ophthalmopathy patients. To explore V-J signatures that distinguish ophthalmopathy from hyperthyroidism, a discovery set of 100 patients was enrolled, made up of 43 with ophthalmopathy and 57 with stable hyperthyroidism. An independent validation cohort comprised 18 to 20 hyperthyroidism patients and 15 to 17 patients who later progressed from hyperthyroidism to ophthalmopathy. In roughly six hyperthyroidism patients, the T-cell repertoires found in thyroid tissue were compared with those found in blood. After sampling, hyperthyroidism patients received methimazole starting at 30 mg daily, and ophthalmopathy patients received high-dose intravenous methylprednisolone. For training and testing, the 80 to 100 patients in the discovery cohort were randomly divided in a 7:3 ratio. Broader findings and caveats from the paper: Ophthalmopathy was separated from stable hyperthyroidism by the 13-signature model with about 90% sensitivity and about 83% specificity in cross-validation and with 80%/75% in the test set. Most expanded thyroid clonotypes with a frequency above 0.001 also appeared in blood, which suggests that blood repertoires may reflect the immune response in the thyroid. Sample size was not predetermined statistically, and investigators were not blinded to group allocation. In validation, the model predicted ophthalmopathy progression with roughly 68% sensitivity and about 73% specificity; some 13 predicted patients were CT-confirmed with GO in a median of approximately six months.

Sequences were obtained from peripheral blood. The TCR originated in a woman under 30 with Graves' ophthalmopathy. Donor details come from another sample of the same person, matched by shared clones. This chain joins TRBV12-5 to TRBJ1-1; TRBD1 agrees with 9 junctional bases. In nucleotide form, the sequence is TGTGCTAGTGGTTTGGGGGACAGGGTTACTGAAGCTTTCTTT. This is translated as CASGLGDRVTEAFF.